This TCR beta chain originates from a study of blood T cell repertoires in COVID-19. In the study overall: The United States, Italy and Spain were the sources of the acute and convalescent COVID-19 samples. PBMCs, B-cell-depleted T cells, or T cells provided the cDNA or gDNA that made up the material.

The assay was immunoSEQ multiplex PCR, and TCRdb's table has in-frame clones only and misses some. Altogether about 190,000 clones are present, approximately 91% being singletons, with the ten largest covering around 1.1%. The V end lost 3 bases, the J end lost 9 bases, and 14 bases lay between the germline ends. The CDR3 contains 13 residues. Sequencing input: peripheral blood. The gene calls are TRBV12-3 or TRBV12-4 and TRBJ1-1; no clear D gene. This clonotype originated in a man in his thirties or forties with acute or convalescent COVID-19. CDR3 loop: CASSFPGKFKAFF. CDR3 in DNA: TGTGCCAGCAGTTTCCCCGGGAAGTTTAAAGCTTTCTTT.